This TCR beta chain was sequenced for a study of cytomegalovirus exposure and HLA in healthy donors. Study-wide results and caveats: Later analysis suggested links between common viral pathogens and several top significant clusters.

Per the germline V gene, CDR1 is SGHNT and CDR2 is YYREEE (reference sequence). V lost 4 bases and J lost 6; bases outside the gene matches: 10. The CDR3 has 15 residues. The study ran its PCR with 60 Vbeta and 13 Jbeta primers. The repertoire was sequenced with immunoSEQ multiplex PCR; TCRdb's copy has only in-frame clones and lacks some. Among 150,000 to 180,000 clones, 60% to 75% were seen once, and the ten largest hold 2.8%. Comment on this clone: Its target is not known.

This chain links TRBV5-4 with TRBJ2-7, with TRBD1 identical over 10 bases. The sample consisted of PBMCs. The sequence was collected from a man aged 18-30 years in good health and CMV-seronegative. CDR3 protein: CASSPPGQGIREQYF. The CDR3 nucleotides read TGTGCCAGCAGCCCTCCGGGACAGGGGATACGCGAGCAGTACTTC.